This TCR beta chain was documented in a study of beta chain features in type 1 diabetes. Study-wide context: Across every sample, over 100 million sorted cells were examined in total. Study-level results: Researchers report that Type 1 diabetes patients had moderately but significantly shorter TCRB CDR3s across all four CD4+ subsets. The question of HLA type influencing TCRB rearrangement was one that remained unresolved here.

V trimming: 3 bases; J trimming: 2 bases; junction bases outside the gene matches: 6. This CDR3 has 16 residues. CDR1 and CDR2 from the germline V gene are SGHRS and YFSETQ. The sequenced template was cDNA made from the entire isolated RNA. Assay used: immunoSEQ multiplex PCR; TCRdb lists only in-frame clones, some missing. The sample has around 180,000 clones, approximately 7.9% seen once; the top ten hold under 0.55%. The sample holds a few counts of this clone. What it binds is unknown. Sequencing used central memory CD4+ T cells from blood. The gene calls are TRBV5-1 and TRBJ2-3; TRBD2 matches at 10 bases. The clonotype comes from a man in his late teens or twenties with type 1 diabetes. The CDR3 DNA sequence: TGCGCCAGCAGCTGGGGTAGCGGGGGGACCACAGATACGCAGTATTTT. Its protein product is CASSWGSGGTTDTQYF.